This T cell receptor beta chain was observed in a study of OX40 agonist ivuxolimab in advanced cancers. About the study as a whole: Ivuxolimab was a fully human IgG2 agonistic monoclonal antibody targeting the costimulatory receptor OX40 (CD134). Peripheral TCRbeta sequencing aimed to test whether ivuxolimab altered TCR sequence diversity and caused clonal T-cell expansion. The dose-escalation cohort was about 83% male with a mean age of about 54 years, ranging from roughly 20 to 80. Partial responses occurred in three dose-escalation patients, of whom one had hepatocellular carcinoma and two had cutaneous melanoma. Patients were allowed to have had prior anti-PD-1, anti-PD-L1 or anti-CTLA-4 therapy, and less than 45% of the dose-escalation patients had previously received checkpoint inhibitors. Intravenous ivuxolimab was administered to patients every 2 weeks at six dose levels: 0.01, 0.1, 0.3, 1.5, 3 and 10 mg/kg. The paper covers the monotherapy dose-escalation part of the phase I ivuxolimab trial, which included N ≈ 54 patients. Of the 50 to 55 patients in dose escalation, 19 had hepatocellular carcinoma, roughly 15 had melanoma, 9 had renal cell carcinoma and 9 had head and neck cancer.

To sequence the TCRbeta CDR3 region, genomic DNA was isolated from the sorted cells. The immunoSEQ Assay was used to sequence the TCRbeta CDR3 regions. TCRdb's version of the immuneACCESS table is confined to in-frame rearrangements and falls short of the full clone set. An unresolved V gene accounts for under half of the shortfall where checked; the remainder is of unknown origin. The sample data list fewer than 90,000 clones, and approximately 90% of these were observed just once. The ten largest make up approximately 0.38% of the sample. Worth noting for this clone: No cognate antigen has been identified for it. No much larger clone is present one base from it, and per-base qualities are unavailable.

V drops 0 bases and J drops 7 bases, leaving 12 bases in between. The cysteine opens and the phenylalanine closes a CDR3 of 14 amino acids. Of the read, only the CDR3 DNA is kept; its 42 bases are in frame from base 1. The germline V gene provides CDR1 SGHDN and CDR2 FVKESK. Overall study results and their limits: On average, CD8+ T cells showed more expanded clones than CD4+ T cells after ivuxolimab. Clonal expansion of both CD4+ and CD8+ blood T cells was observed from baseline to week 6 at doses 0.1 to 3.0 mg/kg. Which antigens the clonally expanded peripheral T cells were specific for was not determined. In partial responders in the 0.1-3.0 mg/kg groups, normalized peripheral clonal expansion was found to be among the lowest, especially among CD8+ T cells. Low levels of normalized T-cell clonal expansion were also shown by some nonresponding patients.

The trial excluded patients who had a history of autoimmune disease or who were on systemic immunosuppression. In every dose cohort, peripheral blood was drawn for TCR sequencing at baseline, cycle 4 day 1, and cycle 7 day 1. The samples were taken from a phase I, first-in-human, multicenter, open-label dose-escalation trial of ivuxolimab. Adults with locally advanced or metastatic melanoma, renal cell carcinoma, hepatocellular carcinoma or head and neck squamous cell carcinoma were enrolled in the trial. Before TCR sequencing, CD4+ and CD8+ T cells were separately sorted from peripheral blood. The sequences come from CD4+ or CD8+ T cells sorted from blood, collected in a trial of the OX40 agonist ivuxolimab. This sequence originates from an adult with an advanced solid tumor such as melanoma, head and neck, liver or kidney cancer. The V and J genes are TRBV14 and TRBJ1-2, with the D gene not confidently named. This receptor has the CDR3 CASSQDLTIGGYTF. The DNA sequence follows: TGTGCCAGCAGCCAAGACCTCACGATCGGTGGCTACACCTTC. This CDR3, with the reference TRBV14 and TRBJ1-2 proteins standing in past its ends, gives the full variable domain EAGVTQFPSHSVIEKGQTVTLRCDPISGHDNLYWYRRVMGKEIKFLLHFVKESKQDESGMPNNRFLAERTGGTYSTLKVQPAELEDSGVYFCASSQDLTIGGYTFGSGTRLTVV.